This T cell receptor (beta chain) was sequenced for a study of neurological immune-mediated disorders. General study results and limits: Levels of TCR clonal expansion peaked in HTLV-1-associated myelopathy and reached their lowest in multiple sclerosis, under those of healthy controls.

This clonotype was seen ten or more times. The antigen remains undetermined. The authors made cDNA by 5'RACE with 10-nucleotide random UMIs. TCRdb processed the 5' RACE reads anew with MiXCR; each CDR3 protein has one entry. The repertoire holds tens of thousands of distinct CDR3 sequences, with 10% to 13% as singletons. The unsorted libraries were generated from a total of 2 million PBMCs, which had been stored in RNAlater at -80 C. V was shortened by 2 bases and J by 0 bases, with 8 bases between the two germline ends. This CDR3 comprises 15 residues. Germline V gene data show CDR1 as SEHNR and CDR2 as FQNEAQ (reference sequence).

The sequenced sample was PBMCs. This TCR was sampled from a man aged 35 to 55 in good health. The genes are TRBV7-9 and TRBJ2-1, with D perhaps TRBD2 (6 bases). CDR3 protein: CASSLSSASYNEQFF. In DNA form, the CDR3 reads TGTGCCAGCAGCTTATCTAGCGCCTCCTACAATGAGCAGTTCTTC.